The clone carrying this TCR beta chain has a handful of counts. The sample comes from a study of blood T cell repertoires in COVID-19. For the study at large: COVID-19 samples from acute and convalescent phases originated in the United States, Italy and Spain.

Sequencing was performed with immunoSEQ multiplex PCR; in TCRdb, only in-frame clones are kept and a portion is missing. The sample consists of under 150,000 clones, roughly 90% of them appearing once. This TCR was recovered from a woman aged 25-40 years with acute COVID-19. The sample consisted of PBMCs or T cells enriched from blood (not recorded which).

The CDR3 loop is CASGAGVRQPQHF. DNA of the CDR3: TGTGCCAGCGGGGCAGGGGTACGACAGCCCCAGCATTTT. The J gene is TRBJ1-5, the V gene TRBV2, with D possibly being TRBD1 (6 bases). Trimming pared 8 bases from V and 7 bases from J, leaving 15 bases between. Per germline, CDR1 SNHLY and CDR2 FYNNEI. CDR3 length equals 13 residues.